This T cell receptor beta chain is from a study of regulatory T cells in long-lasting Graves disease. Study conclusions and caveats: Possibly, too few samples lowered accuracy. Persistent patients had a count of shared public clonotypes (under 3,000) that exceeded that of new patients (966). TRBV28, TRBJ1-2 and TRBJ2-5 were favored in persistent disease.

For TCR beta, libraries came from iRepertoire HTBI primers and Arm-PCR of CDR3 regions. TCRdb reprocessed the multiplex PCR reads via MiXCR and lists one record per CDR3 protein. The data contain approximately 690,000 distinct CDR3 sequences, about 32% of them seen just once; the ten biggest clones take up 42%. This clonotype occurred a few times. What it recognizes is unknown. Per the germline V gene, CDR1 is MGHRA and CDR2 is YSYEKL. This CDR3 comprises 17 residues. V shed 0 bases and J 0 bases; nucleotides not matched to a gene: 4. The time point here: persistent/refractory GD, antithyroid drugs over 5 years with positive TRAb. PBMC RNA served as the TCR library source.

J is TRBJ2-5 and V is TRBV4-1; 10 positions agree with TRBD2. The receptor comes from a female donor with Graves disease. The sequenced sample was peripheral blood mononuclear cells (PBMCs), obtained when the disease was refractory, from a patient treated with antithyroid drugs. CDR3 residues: CASSQEPTSGYQETQYF. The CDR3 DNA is TGCGCCAGCAGCCAAGAACCGACTAGCGGGTACCAAGAGACCCAGTACTTC.